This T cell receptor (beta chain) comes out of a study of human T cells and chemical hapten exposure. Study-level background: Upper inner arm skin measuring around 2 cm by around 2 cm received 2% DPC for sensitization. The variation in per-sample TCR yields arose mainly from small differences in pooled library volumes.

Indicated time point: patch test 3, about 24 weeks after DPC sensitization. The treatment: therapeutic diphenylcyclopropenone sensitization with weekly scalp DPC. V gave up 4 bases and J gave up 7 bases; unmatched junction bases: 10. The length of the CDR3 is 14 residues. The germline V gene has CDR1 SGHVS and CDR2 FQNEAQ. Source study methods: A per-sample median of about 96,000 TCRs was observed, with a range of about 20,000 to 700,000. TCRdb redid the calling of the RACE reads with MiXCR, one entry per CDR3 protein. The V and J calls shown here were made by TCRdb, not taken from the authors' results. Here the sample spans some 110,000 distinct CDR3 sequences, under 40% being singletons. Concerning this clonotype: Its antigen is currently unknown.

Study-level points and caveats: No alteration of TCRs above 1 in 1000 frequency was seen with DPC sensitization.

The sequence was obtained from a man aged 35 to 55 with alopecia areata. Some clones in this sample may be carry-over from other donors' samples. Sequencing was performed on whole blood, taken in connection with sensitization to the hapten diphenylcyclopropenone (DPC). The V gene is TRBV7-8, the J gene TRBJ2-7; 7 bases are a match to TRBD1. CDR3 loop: CASSSDRVIGEQYF. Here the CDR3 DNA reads TGTGCCAGCAGCTCAGACAGGGTAATCGGGGAGCAGTACTTC.